The entry below gives a single T cell receptor beta chain sequence along with its context. What it binds is unknown. This sample was included in a study of siplizumab effects on memory and regulatory T cells. Study-level results: Naive T cells seemed more diverse than memory cells and seemed major alloresponse contributors. It was never confirmed that proliferating Tregs from siplizumab cultures were suppressive. Roughly 75-96% of proliferating CD4+ or CD8+ clones lacked a naive or memory phenotype that could be assigned. No more than a minor fraction of alloreactive clones could be traced back to unstimulated subsets.

The CDR3 has 15 residues. CDR1 and CDR2 from the germline V gene are SGHRS and YFSETQ. The trim removed 2 bases at V and 4 bases at J, leaving 8 bases unmatched. The assay was immunoSEQ multiplex PCR, and TCRdb's table has in-frame clones only and misses some. The sample consists of roughly 56,000 clones, approximately 93% of them appearing once. The TCR was taken from a human donor in good health. The V gene is TRBV5-1, the J gene TRBJ2-5; 7 bases fit TRBD2. Sequenced material: CD8+ T cells sorted from blood. In DNA, the CDR3 is TGCGCCAGCAGCTTCGAAGGGGCGGGAGCAGAGACCCAGTACTTC. It encodes CASSFEGAGAETQYF.